This TCR beta chain was profiled in a study of blood T cell repertoires in COVID-19 (dated by TCRdb to the early 2020s). For the study in its entirety: Samples from collaborators originated in the United States, Italy and Spain and spanned both the acute and convalescent phases of COVID-19. The material from the prospective study consisted of cDNA or gDNA derived from T cells, B-cell-depleted T cells, or PBMCs. Deeply sampled blood TCRbeta repertoires from subjects exposed to, actively infected with, or recovered from COVID-19 were included in the dataset. The repertoires were released in a freely available public database intended as a resource for research on the immune response to SARS-CoV-2. The samples were drawn from two sources: the first 160 participants of the ongoing ImmuneRACE study, and over 950 subjects contributed by 6 global collaborators. Nearly every sample came with metadata listing a de-identified subject ID, COVID-19 status, age in years and sex. Where available, HLA class I and class II types were obtained from metadata supplied by the sample provider rather than from assay-based typing.

One collaborating source in Seattle enrolled patients during active infection and followed them longitudinally through the course of disease. Each collaborating institution followed its own protocols to collect whole blood in K2EDTA tubes. For TCRbeta analysis, collaborators shipped samples in one of three forms: frozen whole blood, isolated PBMCs, or DNA extracted from either of those sample types. Taken from cysteine to phenylalanine, the CDR3 has 17 residues. The entry retains the CDR3 DNA only, 51 bases that are in frame from base 1. V is reduced by 4 bases and J by 5 bases, leaving a spacing of 23 bases between them. As encoded in the germline V gene, CDR1 is MNHEY while CDR2 is SVGEGT. TCRbeta CDR3 regions were amplified from genomic DNA using the immunoSEQ Assay, a bias-controlled multiplex PCR. As for the original processing: The number of nucleated cells in each sample was estimated by amplification of reference gene primers within the assay. To quantify the absolute abundance of each unique TCRbeta CDR3 rearrangement, sequence reads were collapsed and filtered. For each sample, productive Simpson clonality was calculated by taking the square root of Simpson's diversity index across productive rearrangements. In TCRdb, the immuneACCESS table is reduced to in-frame sequences with V and J assigned. These tables do not hold every clone; where another copy was compared, an unresolved V gene accounts for under half, and the others remain unexplained. V and J calls and clone size are as listed in that table; D and trimming were resolved from the DNA. The sample data list over 250,000 clones, and roughly 90% of these were observed just once. About an eighth of the sample rests with the top ten.

The paper as a whole reports these results and caveats: The amount of clinical and demographic metadata varied by source and participant and was provided uncurated.

About this clone: This clone's antigen is unknown. No quality values exist for individual bases; no much larger clone is one base distant.

The TCR was taken from a woman in her seventies with COVID-19, enrolled during active disease. This chain joins TRBV6-2 or TRBV6-3 to TRBJ2-5; the D segment could be TRBD1, given 6 matching bases. The sample comprised peripheral blood. The nucleotide sequence is TGTGCCAGCAGTTTGAGTGCCTGGACAGTCACGAAGGAGACCCAGTACTTC. Translated, this gives CASSLSAWTVTKETQYF.